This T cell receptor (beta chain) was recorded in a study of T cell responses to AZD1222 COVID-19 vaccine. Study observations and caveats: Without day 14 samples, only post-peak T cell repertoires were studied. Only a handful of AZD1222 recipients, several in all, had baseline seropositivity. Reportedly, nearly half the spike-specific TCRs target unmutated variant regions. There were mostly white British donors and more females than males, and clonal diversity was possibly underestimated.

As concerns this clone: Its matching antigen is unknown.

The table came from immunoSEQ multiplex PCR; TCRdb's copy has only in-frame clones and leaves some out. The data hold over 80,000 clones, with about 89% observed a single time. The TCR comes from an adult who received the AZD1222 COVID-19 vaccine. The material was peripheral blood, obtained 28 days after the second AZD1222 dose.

The CDR3 loop is CATGGVLANEQFF. The CDR3 nucleotides read TGTGCCACCGGGGGGGTGTTAGCGAATGAGCAGTTCTTC. The chain carries TRBV24-1 and TRBJ2-1; TRBD2 agrees at 7 bases. The CDR3 is made up of 13 amino acids. Germline CDR1 is KGHDR and CDR2 is SFDVKD. V lost 9 bases to trimming and J lost 7 bases; unmatched junction nucleotides: 8.